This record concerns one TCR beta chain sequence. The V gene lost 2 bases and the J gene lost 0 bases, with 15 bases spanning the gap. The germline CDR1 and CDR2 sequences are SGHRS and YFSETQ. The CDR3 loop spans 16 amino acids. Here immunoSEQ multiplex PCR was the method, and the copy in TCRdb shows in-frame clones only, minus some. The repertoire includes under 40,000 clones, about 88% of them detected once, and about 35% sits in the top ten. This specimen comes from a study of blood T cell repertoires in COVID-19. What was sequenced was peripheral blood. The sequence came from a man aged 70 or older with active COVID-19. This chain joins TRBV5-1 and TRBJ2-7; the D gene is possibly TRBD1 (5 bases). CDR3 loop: CASSLNRQPYSYEQYF. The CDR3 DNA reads TGCGCCAGCAGCTTAAATCGACAGCCGTACTCCTACGAGCAGTACTTC.